The TCR beta chain under discussion was sequenced for a study of T cell responses to AZD1222 COVID-19 vaccine. Findings and limits, study-wide: Only 5 or 6 people who got AZD1222 tested seropositive at baseline. Clonal diversity was possibly underestimated; the donors were predominantly white British and more often female. Per reports, nearly half of all spike-specific TCRs target regions that are unmutated in variants.

Sequencing was performed with immunoSEQ multiplex PCR; in TCRdb, only in-frame clones are kept and a portion is missing. Altogether roughly 140,000 clones are present, over 75% being singletons, with the ten largest covering about 4.5%. This clone was counted a single time. The antigen is not known. The CDR3 extends over 13 amino acids. V trimming: 4 bases; J trimming: 1 base; junction bases outside the gene matches: 1. From germline, CDR1 is SGHTA and CDR2 FQGNSA. The chain has TRBV7-2 and TRBJ2-7; the match to TRBD2 covers 7 bases. The source is an adult in good health. Sequenced here: peripheral blood, sampled on day 0 of AZD1222 vaccination. This CDR3 is CASSWGGSYEQYF. For the CDR3, the DNA is TGTGCCAGCAGCTGGGGAGGGTCCTACGAGCAGTACTTC.